Described below is a single TCR beta chain sequence and its context. Its antigen is still unknown. Per-nucleotide qualities are absent, and no much larger clonotype sits a single base away. This record belongs to a study of a mutant IDH1 vaccine in newly diagnosed glioma (dated by TCRdb to about 2021). About the investigation overall: Eight vaccinations were administered to patients in weeks 1, 3, 5, 7, 11, 15, 19 and 23, corresponding to visits V03 through V10. Vaccination started 4-6 weeks after radiotherapy alone, or was given together with temozolomide cycles in the groups whose treatment included chemotherapy. Of the approximately 35 treated patients, about 62% were male and approximately 40% were female, and the mean age was approximately 40 years. Before enrollment, most patients had been given radiochemotherapy with temozolomide as standard therapy, while the rest had received either radiotherapy alone or temozolomide alone. Six visits were used for peripheral blood collection: V03 (baseline), V05, V07, V10, V12 and V13. For exploratory analyses, about two dozen treated patients had longitudinal TCRB deep sequencing done wherever samples were available.

The protocol used for the library was the immunoSEQ multiplex PCR assay. Following the manufacturer's protocol, the hsTCRB Kit was used to amplify rearranged TCR beta chain sequences. Sequencing of TCRB libraries was carried out on an Illumina MiSeq. The published analysis was carried out like this. Demultiplexing, trimming and gene mapping were performed with the kit vendor's proprietary platform. TCRdb limited this immuneACCESS table to in-frame rearrangements with V and J called. A share of clones is missing; checked studies link under half to unresolved V genes, and the rest is unexplained. The V and J calls and clone size are taken from that table; D and trimming were inferred from the DNA. The sample yields around 50,000 clones; about three quarters were counted once. The top ten constitute about 5.2% of the sample. What the work shows at the level of the full study, not this receptor alone: Pseudoprogression appeared unrelated to alterations in the top peripheral T cell clonotypes detected by TCRB sequencing. Immune responses induced by the vaccine were seen in roughly 95% of patients across multiple MHC alleles. Availability determined which PBMC samples were chosen for TCRB deep sequencing. According to the authors, sample limitations meant that analyses of patient blood samples could not be reproduced.

The time point label here, explained by the study, means: week 5, during vaccination. Each vaccine dose was 300 ug of a 20-mer mutant IDH1 peptide in Montanide, given subcutaneously with topical imiquimod. All donors had newly diagnosed IDH1-mutant astrocytomas of WHO grade 3 or 4 that showed loss of nuclear ATRX. The samples were drawn from NOA16, a multicentre, single-arm, open-label phase I trial in Germany that tested a mutant IDH1 peptide vaccine in humans for the first time. Genomic DNA for TCRB sequencing was isolated from EDTA blood with the DNeasy Blood and Tissue Kit. Material: PBMCs, obtained from a glioma patient whose treatment included an IDH1 peptide vaccine. This TCR was recovered from a man between 45 and 60 years old with glioma.

The CDR3 loop reads CASSLEQGGETQYF. The base sequence is TGTGCCAGCAGCTTGGAGCAGGGGGGAGAGACCCAGTACTTC. The sequence is built from TRBV5-4 and TRBJ2-5; TRBD1 could be the D gene, as 7 bases match. Trimming removed 0 bases from V and 4 bases from J, leaving 10 bases between the germline ends. From a lookup of the germline V gene (reference sequence), CDR1 and CDR2 are SGHNT and YYREEE. Inclusive of the bounding cysteine and phenylalanine, the CDR3 is 14 residues long. This entry keeps only the CDR3 DNA: 42 bases, framed from base 1.